These T cell receptor beta chains were read from a single sample in a study of T cell responses to AZD1222 COVID-19 vaccine. This table comes from immunoSEQ multiplex PCR, and its TCRdb copy is limited to in-frame clones, with some not included. The repertoire holds over 120,000 clones, with roughly 90% as singletons. The starting material was peripheral blood, obtained 28 days after the second AZD1222 dose. These TCRs come from an adult who received the AZD1222 COVID-19 vaccine. The CDR3 runs from the conserved cysteine through the conserved F or W. Each record gives: clone size, D gene, V gene, J gene, CDR3 DNA, CDR3 protein. The D gene is left open where the match is weak. Size is omitted from some rows. Given values are once, few, many or a class for expanded clones.

few	TRBD1	TRBV19	TRBJ2-7	TGTGCCAGTGGTGACAGGGTGGGATTCTACGAGCAGTACTTC	CASGDRVGFYEQYF
few	TRBD2	TRBV4-2	TRBJ2-7	TGTGCCAGCAGCCGACAGGGACTAGCGGGAGGGCCTGAAGAGCAGTACTTC	CASSRQGLAGGPEEQYF
.	TRBD1	TRBV27	TRBJ2-5	TGTGCCAGCCGGGGACAGGCGGCGGAGACCCAGTACTTC	CASRGQAAETQYF
.	.	TRBV18	TRBJ2-7	TGTGCCAGCTCACCCGACGGTACCTACGAGCAGTACTTC	CASSPDGTYEQYF
.	.	TRBV30	TRBJ2-5	TGTGCCTGGAGTGATTGGAGGTTACAAGAGACCCAGTACTTC	CAWSDWRLQETQYF
.	TRBD1	TRBV19	TRBJ1-1	TGTGCCAGTAGTACTCCCCAGGGGACAGGTCCCCCTGAGGGTGAAGCTTTCTTT	CASSTPQGTGPPEGEAFF
.	.	TRBV23-1	TRBJ2-7	TGCGCCAGCAGTCTGGGGCAGACGAGCTCCTACGAGCAGTACTTC	CASSLGQTSSYEQYF
once	.	TRBV4-2	TRBJ1-1	TGTGCCAGCAGCCAAGTGGAGAACACTGAAGCTTTCTTT	CASSQVENTEAFF
.	.	TRBV3-1/TRBV3-2	TRBJ2-1	TGTGTCTTGGAAAGAACAGGAACAACCATCACCCCCAATGAGCAGTTCTTC	CVLERTGTTITPNEQFF
.	.	TRBV2	TRBJ2-1	TGTGCCAGCACCAAAACGGACGAATACAATGAGCAGTTCTTC	CASTKTDEYNEQFF
.	.	TRBV6-6	TRBJ1-4	TGTGCCAGCAGTTACGTGCGTGGGGAAAAACTGTTTTTT	CASSYVRGEKLFF
.	.	TRBV5-8	TRBJ2-7	TGTGCCAGCAGCCTAAGACAGAAGCAGTACTTC	CASSLRQKQYF
.	TRBD1	TRBV4-3	TRBJ1-1	TGCGCCAGCAGCCAAGAAATAGGGGGCGGTCTGAACACTGAAGCTTTCTTT	CASSQEIGGGLNTEAFF
.	TRBD1	TRBV6-2/TRBV6-3	TRBJ2-7	TGTGCCAGCAGTTACACCCGGGACAGGGGTTCCTACGAGCAGTACTTC	CASSYTRDRGSYEQYF
.	.	TRBV30	TRBJ1-3	TGTGCCTGGAGTGGAAGGACAAGCTCTGGAAACACCATATATTTT	CAWSGRTSSGNTIYF
.	.	TRBV28	TRBJ1-2	TGTGCCAGCAACCTTATGGAAGTAAACTATGGCTACACCTTC	CASNLMEVNYGYTF
.	.	TRBV27	TRBJ1-2	TGTGCCAGCAGTTTAGAATACGGGGGCGGCTACACCTTC	CASSLEYGGGYTF
.	TRBD1	TRBV7-3	TRBJ1-2	TGTGCCAGCAGCGACGTCCGGACAGGGGTATTCTATGGCTACACCTTC	CASSDVRTGVFYGYTF
.	.	TRBV5-6	TRBJ1-2	TGTGCCAGCAGCTCCCCGATCGGTCCCTATGGCTACACCTTC	CASSSPIGPYGYTF
.	.	TRBV3-1/TRBV3-2	TRBJ2-1	TGTGCCAGCAGCTCCCGCAGGCATGAGCAGTTCTTC	CASSSRRHEQFF
.	.	TRBV6-6	TRBJ1-5	TGTGCCAGCATCACGGAGAAAAGGAATCAGCCCCAGCATTTT	CASITEKRNQPQHF
.	.	TRBV27	TRBJ2-7	TGTGCCACCTCCCCGGCTATTGCTACCGAGCAGTACTTC	CATSPAIATEQYF
.	.	TRBV7-3	TRBJ2-2	TGTGCCAGCAGCATCCACGGACGGGCGAACACCGGGGAGCTGTTTTTT	CASSIHGRANTGELFF
.	.	TRBV30	TRBJ2-7	TGTGCCTGGAGTGTGGGAGGAGGCCTCGACGAGCAGTACTTC	CAWSVGGGLDEQYF
.	TRBD2	TRBV6-1	TRBJ2-1	TGTGCCAGCAGTGATCTAGCGGGAGGGTCCAATGAGCAGTTCTTC	CASSDLAGGSNEQFF
.	.	TRBV28	TRBJ1-5	TGTGCCAGCAGGGAGACCGGACAGCAAAATCAGCCCCAGCATTTT	CASRETGQQNQPQHF
.	.	TRBV19	TRBJ1-3	TGTGCCAGTACCCGAACCGGGACCGGTGGAAACACCATATATTTT	CASTRTGTGGNTIYF
.	TRBD1	TRBV3-1/TRBV3-2	TRBJ2-7	TGTGCCAGCAGCCAAGGGGGACAGGGACTATCAGGTGTGTTGGAGCAGTACTTC	CASSQGGQGLSGVLEQYF
.	.	TRBV25-1	TRBJ1-4	TGTGCCAGCAGTGAATATGGGGGAAATGAAAAACTGTTTTTT	CASSEYGGNEKLFF
.	.	TRBV6-6	TRBJ2-7	TGTGCCAGCAGTTACTCGCGTCAGGAAGGCTCCGCGCAGTACTTC	CASSYSRQEGSAQYF
.	.	TRBV9	TRBJ2-2	TGTGCCAGCAGCTCGCGAAACACCGGGGAGCTGTTTTTT	CASSSRNTGELFF
.	TRBD2	TRBV7-3	TRBJ2-3	TGTGCCAGCAGCCCGGGACTAGCGGGATCGGATACGCAGTATTTT	CASSPGLAGSDTQYF
.	TRBD1	TRBV11-2	TRBJ1-1	TGTGCCAGCAGCTTGGGAAGACAGGGGTTGAACACTGAAGCTTTCTTT	CASSLGRQGLNTEAFF
.	TRBD1	TRBV7-2	TRBJ2-1	TGTGCCAGCAGCTTCATACAGGGGAGCAATGAGCAGTTCTTC	CASSFIQGSNEQFF